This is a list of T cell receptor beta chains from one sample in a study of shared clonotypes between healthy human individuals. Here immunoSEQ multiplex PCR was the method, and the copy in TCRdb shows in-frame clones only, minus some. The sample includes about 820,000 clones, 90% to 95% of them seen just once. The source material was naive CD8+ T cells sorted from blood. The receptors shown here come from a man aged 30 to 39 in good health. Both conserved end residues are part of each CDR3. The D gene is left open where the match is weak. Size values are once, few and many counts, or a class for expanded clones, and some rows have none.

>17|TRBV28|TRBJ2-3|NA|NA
TGTGCCAGCAGTCCAGATGGGGGCGGGAGCTTCGCAGATACGCAGTATTTT
CASSPDGGGSFADTQYF
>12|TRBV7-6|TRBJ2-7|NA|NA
TGTGCCAGCAGCCGTTACGCAGGCGAGCAGTACTTC
CASSRYAGEQYF
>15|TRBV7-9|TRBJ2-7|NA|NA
TGTGCCAGCAGCTCTAGGGAGCGTCCATCCTACGAGCAGTACTTC
CASSSRERPSYEQYF
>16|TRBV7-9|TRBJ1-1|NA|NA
TGTGCCAGCAGCCACAGACAGGCCCCAATGTACACTGAAGCTTTCTTT
CASSHRQAPMYTEAFF
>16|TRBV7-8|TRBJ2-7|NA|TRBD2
TGTGCCAGCAGCTCAACAAGACTAGCGGGAGCCTACGAGCAGTACTTC
CASSSTRLAGAYEQYF
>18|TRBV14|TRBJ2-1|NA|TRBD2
TGTGCCAGCAGCCAAGCCTTGGGCGGGAGTTTAACCTACAATGAGCAGTTCTTC
CASSQALGGSLTYNEQFF
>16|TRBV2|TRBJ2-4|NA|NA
TGTGCCAGCAGTGAGAGGAAGATACTAGCCAAAAACATTCAGTACTTC
CASSERKILAKNIQYF
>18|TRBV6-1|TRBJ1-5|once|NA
TGTGCCAGCAGTGAATTTTTGGCTGGGGCGTCTAGCAATCAGCCCCAGCATTTT
CASSEFLAGASSNQPQHF
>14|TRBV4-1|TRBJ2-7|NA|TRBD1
TGCGCCAGCAGCCAAGGTCAGGGGGCTGGGGAGCAGTACTTC
CASSQGQGAGEQYF
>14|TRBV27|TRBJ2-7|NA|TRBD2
TGTGCCAGCAGTAGCCGACTAGCTCGGGACGAGCAGTACTTC
CASSSRLARDEQYF
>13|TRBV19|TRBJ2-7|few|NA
TGTGCCAGTAGTACAAGAGGGGTTTACGAGCAGTACTTC
CASSTRGVYEQYF
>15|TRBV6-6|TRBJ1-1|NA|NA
TGTGCCAGCAGTTACTTCGGGATCTCGAACACTGAAGCTTTCTTT
CASSYFGISNTEAFF
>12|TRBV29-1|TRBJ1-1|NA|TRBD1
TGCAGCGTTGGACAGGGAAGAACTGAAGCTTTCTTT
CSVGQGRTEAFF
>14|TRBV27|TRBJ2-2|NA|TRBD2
TGTGCCAGCACCCTGTCATGGCGGGAGGAATGGTTGTTTTTT
CASTLSWREEWLFF
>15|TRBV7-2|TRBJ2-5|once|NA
TGTGCCAGCAGCTTCTTCCGCGGAACCCAAGAGACCCAGTACTTC
CASSFFRGTQETQYF
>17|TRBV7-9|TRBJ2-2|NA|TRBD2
TGTGCCAGCAGCTTATTAGGTAGCGGGAGAAGAACCGGGGAGCTGTTTTTT
CASSLLGSGRRTGELFF
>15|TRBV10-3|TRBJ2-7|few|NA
TGTGCCATCAGTGAGTTTAGTGGTTCCCCCTACGAGCAGTACTTC
CAISEFSGSPYEQYF
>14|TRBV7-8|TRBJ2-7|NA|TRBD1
TGTGCCAGCAGCCCAAGGGACAGCTCCTACGAGCAGTACTTC
CASSPRDSSYEQYF
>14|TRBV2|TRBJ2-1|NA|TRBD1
TGTGCCAGCAGTGGGGACAGGGACTACAATGAGCAGTTCTTC
CASSGDRDYNEQFF
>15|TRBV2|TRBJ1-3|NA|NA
TGTGCCAGCAGTGAAGACGCCTTCTCTGGAAACACCATATATTTT
CASSEDAFSGNTIYF
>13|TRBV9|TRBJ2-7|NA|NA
TGTGCCAGCAGCGCTGGCAGGGGCTACGAGCAGTACTTC
CASSAGRGYEQYF
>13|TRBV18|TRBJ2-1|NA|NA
TGTGCCAGCTCACCGACTGGAGGGGATGAGCAGTTCTTC
CASSPTGGDEQFF
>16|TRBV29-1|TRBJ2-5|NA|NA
TGCAGCGTTGAAGATCCGCTCCGGACTACCCAAGAGACCCAGTACTTC
CSVEDPLRTTQETQYF
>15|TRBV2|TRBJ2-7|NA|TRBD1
TGTGCCAGCAGTGACGGGTTCAGGGGGTCGAGTGAGCAGTACTTC
CASSDGFRGSSEQYF
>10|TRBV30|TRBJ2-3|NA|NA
TGTGCCTGGAGTGCCGGTACGCAGTATTTT
CAWSAGTQYF
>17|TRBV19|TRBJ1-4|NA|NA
TGTGCCAGTAGTATACCTTTTCCGGGGGCGAGGAATGAAAAACTGTTTTTT
CASSIPFPGARNEKLFF
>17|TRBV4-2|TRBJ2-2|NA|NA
TGTGCCAGCAGCCAAGATCGTAACCAGGGCTGGACCGGGGAGCTGTTTTTT
CASSQDRNQGWTGELFF
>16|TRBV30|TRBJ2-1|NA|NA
TGTGCCTGGAGTCGTAGCCGATCTAGCTCCTACAATGAGCAGTTCTTC
CAWSRSRSSSYNEQFF
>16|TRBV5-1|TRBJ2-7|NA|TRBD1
TGCGCCAGCAGCTTGGCATCCGGGACAGTTGGTTACGAGCAGTACTTC
CASSLASGTVGYEQYF
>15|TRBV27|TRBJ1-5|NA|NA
TGTGCCAGCAGTTTGGCGGCTTATAGCAATCAGCCCCAGCATTTT
CASSLAAYSNQPQHF
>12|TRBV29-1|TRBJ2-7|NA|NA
TGCAGCGTGCTGAGCGGAACCTACGAGCAGTACTTC
CSVLSGTYEQYF
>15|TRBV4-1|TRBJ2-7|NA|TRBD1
TGCGCCAGCAGCCAAGGGACAGGGGGCACCTACGAGCAGTACTTC
CASSQGTGGTYEQYF
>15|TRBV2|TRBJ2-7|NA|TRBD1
TGTGCCAGCAGTCCTTCCGTTGGACAGGCCTACGAGCAGTACTTC
CASSPSVGQAYEQYF
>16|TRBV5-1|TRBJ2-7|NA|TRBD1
TGCGCCAGCAGCTCGAAAGGGACAGGGGGACCCTACGAGCAGTACTTC
CASSSKGTGGPYEQYF
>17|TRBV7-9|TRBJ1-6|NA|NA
TGTGCCAGCAGCTTACCGGGGGGGAGCTCCTATAATTCACCCCTCCACTTT
CASSLPGGSSYNSPLHF
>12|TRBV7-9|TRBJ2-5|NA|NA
TGTGCCAGCAGCTTAGAACAGCCGTTGAAGTACTTC
CASSLEQPLKYF
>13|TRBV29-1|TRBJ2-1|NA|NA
TGCAGCGTTCGGGGGCCCCTGGTGGATGAGCAGTTCTTC
CSVRGPLVDEQFF
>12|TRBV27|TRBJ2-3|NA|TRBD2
TGTGCCAGTAGCGGGATTATAGATACGCAGTATTTT
CASSGIIDTQYF
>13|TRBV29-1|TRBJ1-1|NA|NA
TGCAGCGTTGAACGTTTAAGTAGTACTGAAGCTTTCTTT
CSVERLSSTEAFF
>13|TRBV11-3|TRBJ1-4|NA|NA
TGTGCCAGCCGAGGGGCAACTAATGAAAAACTGTTTTTT
CASRGATNEKLFF
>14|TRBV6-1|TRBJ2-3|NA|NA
TGTGCCACTTCGACAGAGCGGAGAAAAGATACGCAGTATTTT
CATSTERRKDTQYF
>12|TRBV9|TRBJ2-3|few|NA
TGTGCCAGCAGCGTAGGGGGAGATACGCAGTATTTT
CASSVGGDTQYF
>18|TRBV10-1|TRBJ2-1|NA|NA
TGCGCCAGCAGTGAATCTTTCGGGACCGGTAGGGCCTACAATGAGCAGTTCTTC
CASSESFGTGRAYNEQFF
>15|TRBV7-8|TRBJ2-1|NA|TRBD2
TGTGCCAGCAGCTTAGCTAGCGGGGGCTTTACTGAGCAGTTCTTC
CASSLASGGFTEQFF
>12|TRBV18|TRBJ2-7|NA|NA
TGTGCCAGCTCGACTGAAGTCTACGAGCAGTACTTC
CASSTEVYEQYF
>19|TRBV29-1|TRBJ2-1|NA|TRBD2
TGCAGCGTTGTCGTAGGACTAGCGGGAGGTGGTGCGTCCTACAATGAGCAGTTCTTC
CSVVVGLAGGGASYNEQFF
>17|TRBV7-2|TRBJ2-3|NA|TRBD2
TGTGCCAGCAGCTTTCAGCCACTAGATGCGGGGGCAGATACGCAGTATTTT
CASSFQPLDAGADTQYF
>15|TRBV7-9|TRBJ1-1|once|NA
TGTGCCAGCAGCTTAGGTTTATCGACGAACACTGAAGCTTTCTTT
CASSLGLSTNTEAFF
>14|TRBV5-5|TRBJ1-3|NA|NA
TGTGCCAGCAGCTTGGGAACAGCTGGAAACACCATATATTTT
CASSLGTAGNTIYF
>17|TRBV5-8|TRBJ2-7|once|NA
TGTGCCAGCAGAGCACTACCCGGACGGGACGAGGCTTTCGAGCAGTACTTC
CASRALPGRDEAFEQYF
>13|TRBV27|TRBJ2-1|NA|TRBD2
TGTGCCAGTACCGGGACTAGTCTCAATGAGCAGTTCTTC
CASTGTSLNEQFF
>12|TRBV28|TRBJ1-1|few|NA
TGTGCCAGCAGCTGGGGAGTCACTGAAGCTTTCTTT
CASSWGVTEAFF
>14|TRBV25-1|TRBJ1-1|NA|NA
TGTGCCAGCAGCCCCGGGGTGATGAACACTGAAGCTTTCTTT
CASSPGVMNTEAFF
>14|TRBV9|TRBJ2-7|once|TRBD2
TGTGCCAGCAGCCCCGGGACTAGCGGGAACGAGCAGTACTTC
CASSPGTSGNEQYF
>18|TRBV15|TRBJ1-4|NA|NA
TGTGCCACCAGCAGAGCCGGGGGGGTTTTTGGAACTAATGAAAAACTGTTTTTT
CATSRAGGVFGTNEKLFF
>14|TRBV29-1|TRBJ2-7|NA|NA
TGCAGCGTTGAAGATGGGACCAATCCCTACGAGCAGTACTTC
CSVEDGTNPYEQYF
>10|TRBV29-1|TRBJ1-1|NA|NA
TGCAGCGCTTCCTACACTGAAGCTTTCTTT
CSASYTEAFF
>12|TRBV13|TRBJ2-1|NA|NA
TGTGCCAGCAGCTTAGGGGGCAATGAGCAGTTCTTC
CASSLGGNEQFF
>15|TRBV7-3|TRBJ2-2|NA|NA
TGTGCCAGCAGCTTAGGGGGGCTGGGCACCGGGGAGCTGTTTTTT
CASSLGGLGTGELFF
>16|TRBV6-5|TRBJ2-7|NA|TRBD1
TGTGCCAGCAGTTACTCTGCCGGGACAGGGACCTACGAGCAGTACTTC
CASSYSAGTGTYEQYF